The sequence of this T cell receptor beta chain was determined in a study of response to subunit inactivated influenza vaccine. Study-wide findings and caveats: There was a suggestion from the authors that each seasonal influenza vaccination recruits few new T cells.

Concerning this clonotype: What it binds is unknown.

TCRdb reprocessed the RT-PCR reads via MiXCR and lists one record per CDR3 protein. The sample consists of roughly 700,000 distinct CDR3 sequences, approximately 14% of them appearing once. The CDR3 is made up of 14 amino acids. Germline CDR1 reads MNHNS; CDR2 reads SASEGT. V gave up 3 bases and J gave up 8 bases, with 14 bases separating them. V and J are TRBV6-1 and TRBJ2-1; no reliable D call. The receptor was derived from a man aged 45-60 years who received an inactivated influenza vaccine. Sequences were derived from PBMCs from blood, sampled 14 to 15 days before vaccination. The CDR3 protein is CASSDPSDLDEQFF. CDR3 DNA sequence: TGTGCCAGCAGTGACCCCTCCGATTTGGATGAGCAGTTCTTC.